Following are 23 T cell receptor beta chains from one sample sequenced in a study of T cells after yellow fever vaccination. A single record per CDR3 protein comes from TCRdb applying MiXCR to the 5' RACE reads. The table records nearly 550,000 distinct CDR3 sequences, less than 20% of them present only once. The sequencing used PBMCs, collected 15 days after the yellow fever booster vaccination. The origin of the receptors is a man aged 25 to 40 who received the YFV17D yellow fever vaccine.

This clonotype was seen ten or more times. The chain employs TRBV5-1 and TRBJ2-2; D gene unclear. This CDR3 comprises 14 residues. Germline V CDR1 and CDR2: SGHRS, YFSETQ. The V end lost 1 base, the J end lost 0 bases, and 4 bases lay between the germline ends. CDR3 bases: TGCGCCAGCAGCTTGACGGCGAACACCGGGGAGCTGTTTTTT. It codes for CASSLTANTGELFF.

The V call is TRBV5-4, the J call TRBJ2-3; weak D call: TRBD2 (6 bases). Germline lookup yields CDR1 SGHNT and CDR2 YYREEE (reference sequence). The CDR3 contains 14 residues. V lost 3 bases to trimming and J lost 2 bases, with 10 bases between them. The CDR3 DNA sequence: TGTGCCAGCAGCTCTTGGGGGGACACAGATACGCAGTATTTT. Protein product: CASSSWGDTDTQYF. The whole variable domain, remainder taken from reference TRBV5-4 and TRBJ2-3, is ETGVTQSPTHLIKTRGQQVTLRCSSQSGHNTVSWYQQALGQGPQFIFQYYREEENGRGNFPPRFSGLQFPNYSSELNVNALELDDSALYLCASSSWGDTDTQYFGPGTRLTVL.

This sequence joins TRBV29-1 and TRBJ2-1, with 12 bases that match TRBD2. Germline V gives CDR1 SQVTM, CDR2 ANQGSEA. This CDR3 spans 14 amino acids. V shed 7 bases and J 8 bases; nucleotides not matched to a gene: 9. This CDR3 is CSASGTSGFYEQFF. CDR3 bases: TGCAGCGCGTCCGGGACTAGCGGGTTTTATGAGCAGTTCTTC.

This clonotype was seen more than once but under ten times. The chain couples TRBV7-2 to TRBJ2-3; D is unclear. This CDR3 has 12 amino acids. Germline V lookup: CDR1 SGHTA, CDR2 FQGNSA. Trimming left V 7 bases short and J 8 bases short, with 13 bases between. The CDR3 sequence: CASTELQVTQYF. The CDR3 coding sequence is TGTGCCAGCACCGAACTTCAGGTTACGCAGTATTTT.

CDR3: CASSYPPGGRGREVAYNEQFF. The CDR3 nucleotides read TGTGCCAGCAGTTACCCACCCGGGGGCAGGGGTAGGGAAGTTGCCTACAATGAGCAGTTCTTC. The rearrangement joins TRBV6-2 or TRBV6-3 to TRBJ2-1; D possibly matches TRBD1 or TRBD2 (6 bases each). The CDR3 consists of 21 residues. From germline, CDR1 is MNHEY and CDR2 SVGEGT. With 2 bases removed from V and 2 bases from J, the gap between germline ends came to 28 bases.

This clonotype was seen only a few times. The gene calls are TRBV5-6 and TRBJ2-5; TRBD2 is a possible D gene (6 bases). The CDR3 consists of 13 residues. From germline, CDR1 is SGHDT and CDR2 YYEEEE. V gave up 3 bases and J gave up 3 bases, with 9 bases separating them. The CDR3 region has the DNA TGTGCCAGCAGCTCCCGGGGGAAAGAGACCCAGTACTTC. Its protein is CASSSRGKETQYF.

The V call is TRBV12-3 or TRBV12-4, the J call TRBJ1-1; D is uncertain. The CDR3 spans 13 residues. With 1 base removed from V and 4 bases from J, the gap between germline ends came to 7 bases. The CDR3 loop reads CASSLGGITEAFF. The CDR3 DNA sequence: TGTGCCAGCAGTTTAGGGGGTATCACTGAAGCTTTCTTT.

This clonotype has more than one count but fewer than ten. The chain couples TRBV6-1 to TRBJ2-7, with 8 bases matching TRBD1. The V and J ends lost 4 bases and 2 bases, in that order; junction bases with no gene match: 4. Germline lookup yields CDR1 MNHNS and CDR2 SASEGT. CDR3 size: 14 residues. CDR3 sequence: CASSVGTGAYEQYF. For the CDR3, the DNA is TGTGCCAGCAGTGTTGGGACAGGCGCCTACGAGCAGTACTTC.

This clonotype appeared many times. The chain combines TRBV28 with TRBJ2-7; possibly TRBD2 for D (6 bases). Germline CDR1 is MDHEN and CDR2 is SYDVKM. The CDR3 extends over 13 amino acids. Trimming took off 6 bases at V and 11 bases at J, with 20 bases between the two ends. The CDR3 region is CASSPSPMGRKYF. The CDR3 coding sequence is TGTGCCAGCAGCCCGTCCCCAATGGGGAGGAAGTACTTC.

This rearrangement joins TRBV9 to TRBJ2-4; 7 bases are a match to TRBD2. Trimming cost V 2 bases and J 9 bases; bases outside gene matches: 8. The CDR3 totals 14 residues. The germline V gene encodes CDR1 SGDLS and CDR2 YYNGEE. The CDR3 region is CASSVGGDLSIQYF. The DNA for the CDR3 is TGTGCCAGCAGCGTGGGAGGGGATCTTAGCATTCAGTACTTC. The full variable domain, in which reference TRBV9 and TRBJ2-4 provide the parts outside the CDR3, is DSGVTQTPKHLITATGQRVTLRCSPRSGDLSVYWYQQSLDQGLQFLIQYYNGEERAKGNILERFSAQQFPDLHSELNLSSLELGDSALYFCASSVGGDLSIQYFGAGTRLSVL.

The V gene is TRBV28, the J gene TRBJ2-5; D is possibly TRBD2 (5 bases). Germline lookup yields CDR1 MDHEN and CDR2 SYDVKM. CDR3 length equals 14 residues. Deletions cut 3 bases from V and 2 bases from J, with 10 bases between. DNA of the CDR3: TGTGCCAGCAGTTTTTTGGGAGTTCAAGAGACCCAGTACTTC. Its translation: CASSFLGVQETQYF. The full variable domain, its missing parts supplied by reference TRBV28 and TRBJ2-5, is DVKVTQSSRYLVKRTGEKVFLECVQDMDHENMFWYRQDPGLGLRLIYFSYDVKMKEKGDIPEGYSVSREKKERFSLILESASTNQTSMYLCASSFLGVQETQYFGPGTRLLVL.

The CDR3 coding sequence is TGTGCCACCCTTTACGAGGGCGGACAGTTCTTC. Translation: CATLYEGGQFF. This sequence joins TRBV25-1 and TRBJ2-1; perhaps TRBD2 as D (5 bases). The CDR3 consists of 11 residues. Germline values: CDR1 MGHDK, CDR2 SYGVNS. V shed 10 bases and J shed 13 bases, with 17 bases lying between them.

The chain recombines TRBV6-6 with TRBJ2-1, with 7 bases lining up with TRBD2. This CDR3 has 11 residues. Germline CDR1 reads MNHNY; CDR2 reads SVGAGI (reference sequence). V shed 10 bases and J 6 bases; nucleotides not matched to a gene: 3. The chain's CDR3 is CAIRLANEQFF. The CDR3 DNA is TGTGCCATTCGACTAGCCAATGAGCAGTTCTTC.

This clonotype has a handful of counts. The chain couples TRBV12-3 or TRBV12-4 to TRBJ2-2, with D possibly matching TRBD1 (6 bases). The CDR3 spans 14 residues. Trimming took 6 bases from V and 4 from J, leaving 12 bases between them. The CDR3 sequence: CASRPGTITGELFF. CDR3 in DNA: TGTGCCAGCAGACCCGGGACAATCACCGGGGAGCTGTTTTTT.

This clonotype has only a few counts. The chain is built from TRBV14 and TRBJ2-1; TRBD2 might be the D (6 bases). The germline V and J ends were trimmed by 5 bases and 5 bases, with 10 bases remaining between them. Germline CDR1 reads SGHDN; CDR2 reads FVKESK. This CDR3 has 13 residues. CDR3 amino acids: CASSSWGDNEQFF. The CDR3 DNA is TGTGCCAGCAGCTCCTGGGGGGACAATGAGCAGTTCTTC.

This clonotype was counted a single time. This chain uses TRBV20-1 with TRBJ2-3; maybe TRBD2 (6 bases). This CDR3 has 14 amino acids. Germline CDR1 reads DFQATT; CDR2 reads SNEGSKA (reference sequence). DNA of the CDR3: TGCAGGGGCCGGGCGGGATATAGCACAGATACGCAGTATTTT. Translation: CRGRAGYSTDTQYF.

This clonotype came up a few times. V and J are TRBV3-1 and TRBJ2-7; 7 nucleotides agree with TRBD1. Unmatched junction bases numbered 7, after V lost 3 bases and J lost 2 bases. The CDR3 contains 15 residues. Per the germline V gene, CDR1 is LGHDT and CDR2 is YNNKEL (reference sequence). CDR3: CASSQGSQGAYEQYF. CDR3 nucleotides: TGTGCCAGCAGCCAGGGATCCCAGGGGGCCTACGAGCAGTACTTC.

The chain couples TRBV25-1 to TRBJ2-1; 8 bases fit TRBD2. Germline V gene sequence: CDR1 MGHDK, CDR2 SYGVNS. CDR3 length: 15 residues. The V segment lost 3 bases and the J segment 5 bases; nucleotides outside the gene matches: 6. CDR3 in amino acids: CASSDWREDHNEQFF. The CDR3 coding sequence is TGTGCCAGCAGTGATTGGCGGGAGGACCACAATGAGCAGTTCTTC.

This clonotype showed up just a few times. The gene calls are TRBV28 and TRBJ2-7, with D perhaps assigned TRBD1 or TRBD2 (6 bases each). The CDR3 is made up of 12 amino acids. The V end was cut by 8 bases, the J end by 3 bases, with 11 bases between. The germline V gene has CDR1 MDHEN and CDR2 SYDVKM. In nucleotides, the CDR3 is TGTGCCAGCTGGGGGGCATACTACGAGCAGTACTTC. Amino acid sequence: CASWGAYYEQYF.

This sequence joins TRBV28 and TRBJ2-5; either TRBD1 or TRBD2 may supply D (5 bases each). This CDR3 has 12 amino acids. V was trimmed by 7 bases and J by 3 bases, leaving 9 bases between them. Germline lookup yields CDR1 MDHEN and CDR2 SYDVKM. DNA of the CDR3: TGTGCCAGCAAAAGGGGAGAAGAGACCCAGTACTTC. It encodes CASKRGEETQYF.

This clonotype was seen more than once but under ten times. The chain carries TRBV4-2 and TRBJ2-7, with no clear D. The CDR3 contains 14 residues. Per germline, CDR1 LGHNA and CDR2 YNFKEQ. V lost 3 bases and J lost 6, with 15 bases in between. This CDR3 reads CASSQLSPPTEQYF. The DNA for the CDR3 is TGTGCCAGCAGCCAGTTGTCCCCCCCTACCGAGCAGTACTTC.

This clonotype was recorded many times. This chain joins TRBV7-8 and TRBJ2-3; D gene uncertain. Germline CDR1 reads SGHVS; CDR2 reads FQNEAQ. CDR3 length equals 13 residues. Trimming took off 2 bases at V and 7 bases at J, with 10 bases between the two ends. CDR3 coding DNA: TGTGCCAGCAGCTTAACCGGCAGAAATACGCAGTATTTT. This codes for CASSLTGRNTQYF.

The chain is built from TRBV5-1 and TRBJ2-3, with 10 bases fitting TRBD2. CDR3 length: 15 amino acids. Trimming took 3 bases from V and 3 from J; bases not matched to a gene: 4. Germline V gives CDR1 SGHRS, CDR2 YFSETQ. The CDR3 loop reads CASSSSGRGTDTQYF. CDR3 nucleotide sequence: TGCGCCAGCAGCTCTAGCGGGAGAGGAACAGATACGCAGTATTTT.